Below, one TCR beta chain is given with its context. It lacks a known antigen. Base quality data are lacking; no much larger clone is found one base away. The sample belongs to a study of cytomegalovirus exposure and HLA in healthy donors (dated by TCRdb to the late 2010s). For the study in its entirety: The 666 repertoires of the first cohort and the 95 to 150 validation repertoires were produced on the same platform, according to a later analysis. The study aimed to test whether signatures of past pathogen exposure could be identified by cataloging public T cell receptors. Along with the approximately 650-subject first cohort, a separate validation cohort of approximately 110 different subjects was used. To predict cytomegalovirus infection status, the study brought together high-throughput TCR immunosequencing, statistical association of individual TCRs with disease status, and machine learning.

Donors formed part of the validation cohort, which comprised 120 subjects and was distinct from the first cohort of 666 subjects. Libraries came from the immunoSEQ multiplex PCR assay. In the source study's methods: A statistical classification framework was developed to diagnose cytomegalovirus status using the catalog of TCR beta chain sequences. TCRdb mirrors the immuneACCESS table, restricted to in-frame sequences. Some clones are absent from its copies; in checked studies, under half trace to an unresolved V gene, and the reason for the others is unknown. V and J calls and clone size are copied from that table; D and trimming were computed from the DNA. The sample table holds about 280,000 clones, of which 88% were seen once. The ten most abundant clones make up 0.92% of the sample. General study outcomes and caveats: In vitro tests confirmed that three of the cytomegalovirus-associated TCR beta chains recognize cytomegalovirus antigens. Across donors, most TCR sequences were observed very rarely, whereas some public TCRs were present in many individuals. The classifier was reported to diagnose cytomegalovirus status with high specificity and sensitivity in both the original cohort and the validation cohort. It was suggested by the authors that the approach could potentially be generalized to other disease states and immunological phenotypes. The validation cohort had no HLA typing available for a later analysis, so co-occurrence within that cohort was assessed over all 130 or so repertoires. The study listed 170 or so TCR beta chains as associated with cytomegalovirus. A later analysis found that TCRs clustered in the first cohort also tended to co-occur in the 130 or so validation repertoires, with 94% of cluster scores above 0.

Sequencing was done on a sample of PBMCs. The clonotype originates from a woman between 18 and 29 years old in good health and CMV-seronegative.

This receptor carries the CDR3 CASGDRAPGETQYF. The nucleotides are TGTGCCAGCGGGGACAGGGCTCCAGGAGAGACCCAGTACTTC. The rearrangement joined TRBV27 to TRBJ2-5; the central 9 bases match TRBD1. Ends trimmed: V by 8 bases, J by 4 bases; bases unmatched to a gene: 8. From a lookup of the germline V gene (reference sequence), CDR1 and CDR2 are MNHEY and SMNVEV. CDR3 length: 14 amino acids, cysteine to phenylalanine. This entry keeps only the CDR3 DNA: 42 bases, framed from base 1.